The clone carrying this TCR beta chain occurred a few times. Its specificity is unknown. The mixed lymphocyte reaction cells underwent coculture at 37°C for five to six days. These data originate in a study of siplizumab effects on memory and regulatory T cells. Whole-study context: Without drug or with siplizumab at approximately 0.91 ug/mL, mixed lymphocyte reactions were set up in pairs. The study's findings and limits: Suppressive function of proliferating Tregs from siplizumab cultures was not confirmed. Memory cells seemed less diverse than naive T cells, which also seemed major contributors to the alloresponse.

Clones were read by immunoSEQ multiplex PCR, and TCRdb kept only the in-frame ones, dropping some. Among about 14,000 clones listed, approximately 49% were seen once. This TCR derives from a human donor in good health; the cells came from an allogeneic mixed lymphocyte reaction. The sequenced sample consisted of CFSE-low (dividing) CD4+ T cells sorted from an allogeneic mixed lymphocyte reaction.

Here the CDR3 reads CASTKQGARPGELFF. For the CDR3, the DNA is TGTGCCAGTACCAAACAGGGGGCACGCCCCGGGGAGCTGTTTTTT. The chain uses TRBV19 and TRBJ2-2; 9 bases fit TRBD1. Germline CDR1 reads LNHDA; CDR2 reads SQIVND (reference sequence). The length of the CDR3 is 15 residues. V was pared by 7 bases and J by 6 bases, with 9 bases of the junction left unmatched.